This T cell receptor beta chain was profiled in a study of blood T cell repertoires in COVID-19 (dated by TCRdb to about 2020). Regarding the complete study: Samples covering the acute and convalescent phases of COVID-19 were provided by collaborators in the United States, Italy and Spain. Deeply sampled blood TCRbeta repertoires from subjects exposed to, actively infected with, or recovered from COVID-19 were included in the dataset. The prospective study material was composed of cDNA or gDNA derived from T cells, B-cell-depleted T cells, or PBMCs. The repertoires were released in a freely available public database intended as a resource for research on the immune response to SARS-CoV-2. Samples were obtained from the ongoing ImmuneRACE study (first 160 participants) and from 1,200 or so subjects provided by 6 global collaborators. Where HLA class I and class II types were available, the types were taken from metadata supplied by the sample provider, not from assay-based typing. Nearly every sample came with metadata listing a de-identified subject ID, COVID-19 status, age in years and sex.

One collaborating source in Seattle enrolled patients during active infection and followed them longitudinally through the course of disease. Each collaborating institution followed its own protocols to collect whole blood in K2EDTA tubes. For TCRbeta analysis, collaborators shipped samples as frozen whole blood, isolated PBMCs, or DNA extracted from either of those sample types. Results and caveats for the whole study, not just this receptor: The quantity of clinical and demographic metadata differed by source and by participant and was supplied without curation.

TCRbeta CDR3 regions were amplified from genomic DNA using the immunoSEQ Assay, a bias-controlled multiplex PCR. In the source study's methods: The number of nucleated cells in each sample was estimated from the amplification of reference gene primers within the assay. To quantify the absolute abundance of each unique TCRbeta CDR3 rearrangement, sequence reads were collapsed and filtered. For each sample, productive Simpson clonality was calculated as the square root of Simpson's diversity index over productive rearrangements. The immuneACCESS repertoire file appears here via TCRdb, limited to in-frame rearrangements. These files lack a portion of the clones; in checked studies, under half of the deficit traces to unresolved V genes, and the cause of the others is not known. V and J calls and clone size are those listed in that table; D and trimming were worked out from the DNA. In this sample the table shows some 250,000 clones, about 86% of which occur a single time. Around 12% of the sample lies in the top ten.

About this clone: The target of this receptor is not known. Per-nucleotide qualities are absent, and no much larger clonotype sits a single base away.

This sequence was found in a woman aged 25 to 45 with COVID-19, enrolled during active disease. The sequenced sample was peripheral blood.

The CDR3 is CASSYRVGAIEKLFF. The DNA reads as follows: TGTGCCAGCAGTTACAGAGTTGGGGCTATTGAAAAACTGTTTTTT. The chain links TRBV6-6 with TRBJ1-4, with TRBD1 perhaps the D gene, on 5 matching bases. The CDR3 covers 15 residues, taking in both the cysteine and the phenylalanine. The CDR3 DNA has 45 bases and is translated from base 1. Trimming removed 2 bases from V and 7 bases from J, leaving 14 bases between the germline ends. Taken from the germline V gene (reference sequence), the CDR1 and CDR2 loops are MNHNY and SVGAGI.